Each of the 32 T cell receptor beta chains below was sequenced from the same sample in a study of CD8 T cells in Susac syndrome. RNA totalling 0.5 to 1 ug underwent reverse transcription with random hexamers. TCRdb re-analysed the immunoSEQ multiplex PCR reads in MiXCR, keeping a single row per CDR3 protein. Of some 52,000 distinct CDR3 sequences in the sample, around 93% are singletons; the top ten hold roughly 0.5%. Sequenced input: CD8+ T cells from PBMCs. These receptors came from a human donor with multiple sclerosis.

The CDR3 DNA sequence: TGTGCCAGCAGTTTATCGGACGGGTATACGCAGTATTTT. The encoded protein is CASSLSDGYTQYF. J is TRBJ2-3 and V is TRBV27; D remains unclear. Per germline, CDR1 MNHEY and CDR2 SMNVEV (reference sequence). Trimming stripped 0 bases from V and 7 bases from J, with 8 bases between. The CDR3 consists of 13 residues.

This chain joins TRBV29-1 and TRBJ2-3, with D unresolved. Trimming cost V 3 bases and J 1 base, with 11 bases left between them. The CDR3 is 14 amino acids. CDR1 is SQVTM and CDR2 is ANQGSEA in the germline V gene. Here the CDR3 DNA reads TGCAGCGTTGAGGACGCAGCTGGCACAGATACGCAGTATTTT. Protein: CSVEDAAGTDTQYF.

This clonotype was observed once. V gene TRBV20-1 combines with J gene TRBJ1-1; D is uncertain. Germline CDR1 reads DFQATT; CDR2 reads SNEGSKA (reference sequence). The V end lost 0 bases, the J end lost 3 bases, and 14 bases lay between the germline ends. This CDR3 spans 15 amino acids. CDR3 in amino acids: CSARDPSSSYTEAFF. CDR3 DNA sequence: TGCAGTGCTAGAGACCCATCAAGTTCTTACACTGAAGCTTTCTTT.

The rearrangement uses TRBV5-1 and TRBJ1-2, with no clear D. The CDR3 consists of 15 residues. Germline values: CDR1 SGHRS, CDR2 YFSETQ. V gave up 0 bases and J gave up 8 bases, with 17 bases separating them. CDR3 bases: TGCGCCAGCAGCTTGGAGCTGGGTAGTACAGAAGGCTACACCTTC. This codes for CASSLELGSTEGYTF. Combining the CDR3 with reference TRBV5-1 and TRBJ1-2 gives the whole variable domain KAGVTQTPRYLIKTRGQQVTLSCSPISGHRSVSWYQQTPGQGLQFLFEYFSETQRNKGNFPGRFSGRQFSNSRSEMNVSTLELGDSALYLCASSLELGSTEGYTFGSGTRLTVV.

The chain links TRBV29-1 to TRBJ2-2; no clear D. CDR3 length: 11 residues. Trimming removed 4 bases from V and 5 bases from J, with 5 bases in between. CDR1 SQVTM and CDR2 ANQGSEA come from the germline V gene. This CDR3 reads CSVVATGELFF. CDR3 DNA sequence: TGCAGCGTTGTAGCTACCGGGGAGCTGTTTTTT.

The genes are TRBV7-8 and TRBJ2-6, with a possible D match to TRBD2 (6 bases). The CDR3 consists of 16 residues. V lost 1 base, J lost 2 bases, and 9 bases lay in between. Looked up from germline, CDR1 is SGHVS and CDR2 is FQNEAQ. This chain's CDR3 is CASSLVSGAGANVLTF. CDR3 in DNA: TGTGCCAGCAGCTTAGTATCGGGAGCTGGGGCCAACGTCCTGACTTTC. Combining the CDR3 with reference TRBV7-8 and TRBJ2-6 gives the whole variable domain GAGVSQSPRYKVAKRGQDVALRCDPISGHVSLFWYQQALGQGPEFLTYFQNEAQLDKSGLPSDRFFAERPEGSVSTLKIQRTQQEDSAVYLCASSLVSGAGANVLTFGAGSRLTVL.

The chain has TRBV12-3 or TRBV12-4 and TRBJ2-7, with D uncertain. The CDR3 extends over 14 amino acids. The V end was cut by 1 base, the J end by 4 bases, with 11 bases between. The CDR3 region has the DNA TGTGCCAGCAGTTTAGTAGGCAGAAGTTACGAGCAGTACTTC. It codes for CASSLVGRSYEQYF.

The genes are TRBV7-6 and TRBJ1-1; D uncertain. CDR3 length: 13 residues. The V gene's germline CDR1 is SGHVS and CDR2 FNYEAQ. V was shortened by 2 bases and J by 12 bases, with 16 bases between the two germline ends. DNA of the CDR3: TGTGCCAGCAGCTTACTCATGAACACTGATACTTTCTTT. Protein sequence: CASSLLMNTDTFF.

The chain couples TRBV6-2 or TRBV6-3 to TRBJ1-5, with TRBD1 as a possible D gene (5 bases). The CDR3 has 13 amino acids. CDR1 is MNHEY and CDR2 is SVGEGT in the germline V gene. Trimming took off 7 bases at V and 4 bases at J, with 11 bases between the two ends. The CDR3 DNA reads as TGTGCCAGCACCCGGGGCCCAAATCAGCCCCAGCATTTT. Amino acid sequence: CASTRGPNQPQHF.

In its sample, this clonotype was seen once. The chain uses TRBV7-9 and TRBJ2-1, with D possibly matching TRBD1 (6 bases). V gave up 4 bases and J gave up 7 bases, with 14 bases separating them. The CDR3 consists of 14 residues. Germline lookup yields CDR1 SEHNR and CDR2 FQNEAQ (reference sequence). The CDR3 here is CASSSQGRGNEQFF. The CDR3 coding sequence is TGTGCCAGCAGCTCCCAAGGAAGGGGGAATGAGCAGTTCTTC.

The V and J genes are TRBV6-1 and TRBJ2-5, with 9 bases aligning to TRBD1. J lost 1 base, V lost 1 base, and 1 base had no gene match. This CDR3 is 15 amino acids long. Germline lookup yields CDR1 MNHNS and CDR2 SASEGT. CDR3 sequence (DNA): TGTGCCAGCAGTGAAGAGACAGGGGGCCAAGAGACCCAGTACTTC. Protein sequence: CASSEETGGQETQYF.

CDR3 DNA sequence: TGTGCCAGCAGTTACAGCGGGAGTCCCACCGGGGAGCTGTTTTTT. Translated: CASSYSGSPTGELFF. This chain uses TRBV6-5 with TRBJ2-2; TRBD2 matches at 8 bases. Losses at the gene ends were 2 bases for V and 4 bases for J; bases not matched to a gene: 3. The CDR3 has 15 amino acids. Germline V gene lookup returns CDR1 MNHEY and CDR2 SVGAGI.

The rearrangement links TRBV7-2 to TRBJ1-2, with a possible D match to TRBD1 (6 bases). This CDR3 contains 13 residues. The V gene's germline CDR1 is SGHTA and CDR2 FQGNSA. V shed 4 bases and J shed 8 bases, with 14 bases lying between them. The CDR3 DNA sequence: TGTGCCAGCAGCTCGGGACAAATGGGGGGCTACACCTTC. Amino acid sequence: CASSSGQMGGYTF.

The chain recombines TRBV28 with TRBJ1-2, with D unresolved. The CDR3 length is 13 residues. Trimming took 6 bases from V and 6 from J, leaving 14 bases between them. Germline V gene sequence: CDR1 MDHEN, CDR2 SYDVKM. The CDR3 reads CASSPLGPHGYTF. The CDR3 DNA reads TGTGCCAGCAGCCCCCTAGGGCCCCATGGCTACACCTTC.

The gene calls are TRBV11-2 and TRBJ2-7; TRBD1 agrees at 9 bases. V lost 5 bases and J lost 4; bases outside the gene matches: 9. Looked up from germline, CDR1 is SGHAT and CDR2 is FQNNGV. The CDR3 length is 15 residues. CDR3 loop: CASSSPGQGLYEQYF. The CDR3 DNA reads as TGTGCCAGCAGCAGCCCAGGACAGGGGCTATACGAGCAGTACTTC.

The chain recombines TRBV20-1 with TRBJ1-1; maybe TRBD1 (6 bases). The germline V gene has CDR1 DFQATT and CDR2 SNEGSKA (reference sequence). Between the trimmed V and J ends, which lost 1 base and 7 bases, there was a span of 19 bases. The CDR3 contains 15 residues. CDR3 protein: CSARVRSEGGNEAFF. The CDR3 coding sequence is TGCAGTGCTAGAGTCAGAAGCGAAGGGGGTAATGAAGCTTTCTTT.

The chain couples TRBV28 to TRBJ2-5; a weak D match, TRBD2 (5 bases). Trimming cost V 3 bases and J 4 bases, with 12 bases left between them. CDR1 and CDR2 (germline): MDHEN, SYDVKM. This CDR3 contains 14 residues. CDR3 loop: CASSLGPRGETQYF. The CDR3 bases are TGTGCCAGCAGTTTGGGCCCCCGGGGAGAGACCCAGTACTTC. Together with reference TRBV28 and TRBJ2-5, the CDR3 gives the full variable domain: DVKVTQSSRYLVKRTGEKVFLECVQDMDHENMFWYRQDPGLGLRLIYFSYDVKMKEKGDIPEGYSVSREKKERFSLILESASTNQTSMYLCASSLGPRGETQYFGPGTRLLVL.

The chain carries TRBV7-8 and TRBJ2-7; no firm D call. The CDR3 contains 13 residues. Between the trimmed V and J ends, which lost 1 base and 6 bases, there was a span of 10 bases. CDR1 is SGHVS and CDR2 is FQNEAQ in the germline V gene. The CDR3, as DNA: TGTGCCAGCAGCTTAGGGACCCCCGGCGAGCAGTACTTC. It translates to CASSLGTPGEQYF.

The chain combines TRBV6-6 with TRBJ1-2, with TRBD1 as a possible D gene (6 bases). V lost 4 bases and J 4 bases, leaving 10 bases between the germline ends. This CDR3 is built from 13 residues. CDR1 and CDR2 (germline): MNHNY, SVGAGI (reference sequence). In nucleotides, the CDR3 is TGTGCCAGCAGTTGGGACACAACCTATGGCTACACCTTC. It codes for CASSWDTTYGYTF.

This CDR3 reads CSARAAVGRTNTGELFF. The CDR3, as DNA: TGCAGTGCTAGAGCAGCCGTCGGTCGAACGAACACCGGGGAGCTGTTTTTT. The chain joins TRBV20-1 to TRBJ2-2; D gene unclear. The CDR3 consists of 17 residues. With 1 base removed from V and 0 bases from J, the gap between germline ends came to 15 bases. From germline, CDR1 is DFQATT and CDR2 SNEGSKA (reference sequence).

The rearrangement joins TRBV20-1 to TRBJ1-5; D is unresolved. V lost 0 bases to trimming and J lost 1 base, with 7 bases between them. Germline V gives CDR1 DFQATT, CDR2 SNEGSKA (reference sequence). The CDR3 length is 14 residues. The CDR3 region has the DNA TGCAGTGCTAGAGAGGGGATAAGCAATCAGCCCCAGCATTTT. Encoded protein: CSAREGISNQPQHF.

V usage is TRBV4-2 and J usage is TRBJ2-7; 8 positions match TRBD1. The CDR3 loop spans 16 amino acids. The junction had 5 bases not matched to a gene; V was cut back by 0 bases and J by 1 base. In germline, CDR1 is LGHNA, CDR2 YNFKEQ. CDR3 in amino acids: CASSQEGTGGSYEQYF. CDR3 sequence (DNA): TGTGCCAGCAGCCAAGAGGGGACAGGTGGATCCTACGAGCAGTACTTC.

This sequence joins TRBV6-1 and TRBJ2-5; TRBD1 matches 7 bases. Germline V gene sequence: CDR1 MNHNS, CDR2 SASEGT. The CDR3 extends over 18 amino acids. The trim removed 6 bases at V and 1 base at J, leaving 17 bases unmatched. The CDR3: CASSALHRDSGFQETQYF. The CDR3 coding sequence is TGTGCCAGCAGCGCCCTCCACCGGGACAGCGGTTTCCAAGAGACCCAGTACTTC.

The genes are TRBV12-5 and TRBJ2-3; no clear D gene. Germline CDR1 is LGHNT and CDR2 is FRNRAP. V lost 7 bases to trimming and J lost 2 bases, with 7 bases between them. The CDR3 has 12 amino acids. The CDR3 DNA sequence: TGTGCTAGTGCCTCCTCCACAGATACGCAGTATTTT. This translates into CASASSTDTQYF.

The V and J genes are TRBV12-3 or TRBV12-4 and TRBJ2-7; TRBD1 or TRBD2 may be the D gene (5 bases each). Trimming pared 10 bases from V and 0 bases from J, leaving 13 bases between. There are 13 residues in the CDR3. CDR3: CATTTGPSYEQYF. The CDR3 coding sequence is TGTGCCACGACGACGGGGCCCTCCTACGAGCAGTACTTC.

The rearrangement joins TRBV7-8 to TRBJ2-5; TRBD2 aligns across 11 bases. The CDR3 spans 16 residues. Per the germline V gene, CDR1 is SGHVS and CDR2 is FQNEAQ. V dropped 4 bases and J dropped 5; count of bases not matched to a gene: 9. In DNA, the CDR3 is TGTGCCAGCAGCTCCAGACTAGCGGGGCAGAGGGAGACCCAGTACTTC. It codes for CASSSRLAGQRETQYF. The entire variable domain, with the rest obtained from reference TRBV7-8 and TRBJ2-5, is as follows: GAGVSQSPRYKVAKRGQDVALRCDPISGHVSLFWYQQALGQGPEFLTYFQNEAQLDKSGLPSDRFFAERPEGSVSTLKIQRTQQEDSAVYLCASSSRLAGQRETQYFGPGTRLLVL.

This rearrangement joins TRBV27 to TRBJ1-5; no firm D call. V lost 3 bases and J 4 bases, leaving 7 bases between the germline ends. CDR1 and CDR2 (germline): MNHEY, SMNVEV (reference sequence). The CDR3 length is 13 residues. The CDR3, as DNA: TGTGCCAGCAGTTTCGGCAGAAATCAGCCCCAGCATTTT. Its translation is CASSFGRNQPQHF.

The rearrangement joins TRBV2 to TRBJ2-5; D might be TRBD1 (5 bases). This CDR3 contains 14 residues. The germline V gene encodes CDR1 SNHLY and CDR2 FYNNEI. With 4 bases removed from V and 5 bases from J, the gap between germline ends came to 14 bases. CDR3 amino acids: CASSGGLQRETQYF. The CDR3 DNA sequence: TGTGCCAGCAGTGGGGGCCTCCAGAGGGAGACCCAGTACTTC.

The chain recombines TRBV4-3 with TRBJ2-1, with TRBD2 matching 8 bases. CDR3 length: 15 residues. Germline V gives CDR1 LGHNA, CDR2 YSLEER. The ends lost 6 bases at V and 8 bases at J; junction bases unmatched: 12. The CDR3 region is CASSPGRGGRYEQFF. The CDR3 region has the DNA TGCGCCAGCAGTCCAGGACGGGGGGGAAGATATGAGCAGTTCTTC.

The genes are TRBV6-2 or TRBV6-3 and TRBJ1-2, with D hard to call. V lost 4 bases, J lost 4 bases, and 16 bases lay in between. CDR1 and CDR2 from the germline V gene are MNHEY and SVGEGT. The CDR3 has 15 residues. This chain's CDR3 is CASSSHRSGTYGYTF. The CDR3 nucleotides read TGTGCCAGCAGTTCCCACAGATCCGGCACCTATGGCTACACCTTC.

This chain's CDR3 is CASSTGTWGYEQYF. The CDR3, as DNA: TGTGCCAGCAGCACTGGGACGTGGGGCTACGAGCAGTACTTC. The chain has TRBV5-6 and TRBJ2-7; D tentatively fits TRBD1 or TRBD2 (5 bases each). The V and J ends lost 4 bases and 3 bases respectively, with 14 bases between them. This CDR3 spans 14 amino acids. Germline V gene sequence: CDR1 SGHDT, CDR2 YYEEEE.

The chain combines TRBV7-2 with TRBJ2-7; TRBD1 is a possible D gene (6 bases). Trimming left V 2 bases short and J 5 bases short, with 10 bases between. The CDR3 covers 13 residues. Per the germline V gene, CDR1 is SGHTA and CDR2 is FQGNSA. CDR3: CASSLSQGNEQYF. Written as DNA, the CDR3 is TGTGCCAGCAGCTTATCCCAGGGGAACGAGCAGTACTTC.